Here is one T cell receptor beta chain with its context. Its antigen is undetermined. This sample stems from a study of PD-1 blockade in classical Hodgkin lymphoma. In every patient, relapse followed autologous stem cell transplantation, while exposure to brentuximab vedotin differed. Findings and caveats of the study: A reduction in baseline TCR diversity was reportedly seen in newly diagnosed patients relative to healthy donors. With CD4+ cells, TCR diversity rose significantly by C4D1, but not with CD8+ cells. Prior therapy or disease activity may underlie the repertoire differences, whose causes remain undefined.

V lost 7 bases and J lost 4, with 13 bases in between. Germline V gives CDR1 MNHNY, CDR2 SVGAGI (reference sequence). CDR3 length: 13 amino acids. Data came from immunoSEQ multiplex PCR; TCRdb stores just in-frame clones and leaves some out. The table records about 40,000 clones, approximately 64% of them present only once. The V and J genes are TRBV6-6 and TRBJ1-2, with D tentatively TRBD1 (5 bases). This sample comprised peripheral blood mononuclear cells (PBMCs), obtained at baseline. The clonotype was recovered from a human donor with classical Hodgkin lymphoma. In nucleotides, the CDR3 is TGTGCCAGCACCGACAGCCCCCGCTATGGCTACACCTTC. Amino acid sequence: CASTDSPRYGYTF.